One sample yielded the 8 T cell receptor beta chains listed below, sequenced in a study of T cells expressing NK-cell markers. TCRdb processed the 5' RACE reads again and assigns one entry to each CDR3 protein, with no DNA. The table counts 300,000 to 450,000 distinct CDR3 sequences; roughly 5.5% lies in the top ten. The sample taken for sequencing was blood T cells: a sorted CD56 or NKG2C T cell subset, CD4+ or CD8+ T cells, or bulk PBMC T cells (not recorded which). The origin of the receptors is a man aged 18 to 70 in good health.

V usage is TRBV5-1 and J usage is TRBJ2-7. Looked up from germline, CDR1 is SGHRS and CDR2 is YFSETQ. The CDR3 is made up of 15 amino acids. This CDR3 reads CASSLGENRRREQYF.

V gene TRBV20-1 combines with J gene TRBJ2-1; TCRdb outputs TRBD1, but without DNA this stays unchecked. Germline CDR1 reads DFQATT; CDR2 reads SNEGSKA (reference sequence). The CDR3 has 14 residues. The CDR3: CSARVDREVGEQFF.

V and J are TRBV29-1 and TRBJ1-1; TCRdb selects TRBD1, and the lack of DNA leaves this call unchecked. The CDR3 runs to 12 residues. Looked up from germline, CDR1 is SQVTM and CDR2 is ANQGSEA. The CDR3 spells CSGRQGAAEAFF.

This chain links TRBV7-2 with TRBJ2-7; the D call of TRBD2 rests on TCRdb alone, since no DNA is present to check it. CDR1 and CDR2 from the germline V gene are SGHTA and FQGNSA. CDR3 size: 15 residues. CDR3 amino acids: CASSLGSSGGGEQYF.

V usage is TRBV12-3 or TRBV12-4 and J usage is TRBJ1-1. There are 13 residues in the CDR3. CDR3 amino acids: CASSLFVDREAFF.

This chain links TRBV27 with TRBJ1-1. Germline CDR1 is MNHEY and CDR2 is SMNVEV (reference sequence). The CDR3 spans 14 residues. The CDR3 spells CASSARDFITEAFF.

J is TRBJ1-2 and V is TRBV5-5. The CDR3 length is 12 residues. Per the germline V gene, CDR1 is SGHKS and CDR2 is YYEKEE (reference sequence). The CDR3 loop reads CASSLVSYGYTF.

Here the CDR3 reads CASSSPGGGRTNYGYTF. The genes are TRBV5-4 and TRBJ1-2; with no DNA, the TCRdb D assignment of TRBD1 cannot be verified. The CDR3 sequence is 17 residues long. The germline V gene has CDR1 SGHNT and CDR2 YYREEE (reference sequence).